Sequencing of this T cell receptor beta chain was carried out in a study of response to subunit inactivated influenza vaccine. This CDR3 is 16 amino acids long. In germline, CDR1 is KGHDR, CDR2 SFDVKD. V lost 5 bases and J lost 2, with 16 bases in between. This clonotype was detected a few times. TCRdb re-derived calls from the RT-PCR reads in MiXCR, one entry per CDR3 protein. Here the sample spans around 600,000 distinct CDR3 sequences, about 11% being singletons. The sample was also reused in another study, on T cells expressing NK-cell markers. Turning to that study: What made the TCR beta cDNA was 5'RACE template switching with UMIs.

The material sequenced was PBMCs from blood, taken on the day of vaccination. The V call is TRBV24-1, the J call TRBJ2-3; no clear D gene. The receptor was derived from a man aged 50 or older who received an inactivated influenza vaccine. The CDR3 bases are TGTGCCACCAGTGGTGGGGATCTACATTACACAGATACGCAGTATTTT. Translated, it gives CATSGGDLHYTDTQYF.